One sample yielded the 18 T cell receptor beta chains listed below, sequenced in a study of regulatory T cells in long-lasting Graves disease. Assembly of TCR beta libraries relied on iRepertoire HTBI primers together with Arm-PCR of CDR3 regions. One entry per CDR3 protein, called by TCRdb with MiXCR from the multiplex PCR reads. The table records hundreds of thousands of distinct CDR3 sequences, approximately 16% of them present only once. Time point meaning: newly diagnosed GD, antithyroid drugs for less than 3 months. Researchers made the TCR library from RNA that was extracted from PBMCs. This sample also belongs to another study, concerning T cells in Graves' hyperthyroidism and ophthalmopathy.

The input for sequencing was peripheral blood mononuclear cells (PBMCs), taken at new diagnosis, from a patient treated with antithyroid drugs. The source of these receptors is a woman between 40 and 50 years old with Graves disease.

This clonotype was picked up many times. The CDR3 region has the DNA TGTGCCAGCAGCCAACTAGCGGGAGGGCCGGTCGTGGACGAGCAGTACTTC. Translating gives CASSQLAGGPVVDEQYF. The chain couples TRBV14 to TRBJ2-7, with 12 nucleotides matching TRBD2. The CDR3 is made up of 17 amino acids. V was pared by 2 bases and J by 5 bases, with 10 bases of the junction left unmatched. Germline-derived CDR1 and CDR2 are SGHDN and FVKESK.

This clonotype was seen a handful of times. The rearrangement links TRBV7-9 to TRBJ2-1; TRBD2 matches 11 bases. Germline loops: CDR1 SEHNR, CDR2 FQNEAQ (reference sequence). Trimming took 1 base from V and 5 from J; bases not matched to a gene: 4. The CDR3 is 16 amino acids. CDR3 residues: CASSLGGTSGNNEQFF. As DNA, the CDR3 is TGTGCCAGCAGCTTAGGCGGGACTAGCGGCAACAATGAGCAGTTCTTC.

This clonotype showed up just a few times. This likely reflects a read error, since a far larger clone is one base away. J is TRBJ2-7 and V is TRBV5-1; D tentatively reads TRBD1 or TRBD2 (5 bases each). Germline CDR1 SGHRS, CDR2 YFSETQ. This CDR3 comprises 14 residues. The CDR3 sequence: CACSSRDGSYEQYF. DNA for the CDR3: TGTGCCTGCAGCTCCCGGGACGGCTCCTACGAGCAGTACTTC.

The genes are TRBV5-1 and TRBJ1-2; D is perhaps TRBD1 (5 bases). Germline assignment: CDR1 SGHRS and CDR2 YFSETQ. Trimming took off 2 bases at V and 7 bases at J, with 18 bases between the two ends. The CDR3 loop spans 15 amino acids. The CDR3 spells CASSLTGLNFLGYTF. The CDR3, as DNA: TGCGCCAGCAGCTTAACAGGCCTCAACTTCCTTGGCTACACCTTC.

A few counts support this clonotype. The J gene is TRBJ2-2, the V gene TRBV7-9; 8 bases agree with TRBD1. This CDR3 has 17 residues. Germline V CDR1 and CDR2: SEHNR, FQNEAQ (reference sequence). The V gene end was trimmed by 0 bases and the J gene end by 4 bases; junction bases not matched to a gene: 7. The CDR3 here is CASSLAGRGLGTGELFF. For the CDR3, the DNA is TGTGCCAGCAGCTTAGCGGGCAGGGGGCTTGGCACCGGGGAGCTGTTTTTT.

Many counts were recorded for this clonotype. V gene TRBV29-1 combines with J gene TRBJ2-1; D possibly corresponds to TRBD1 (6 bases). V was cut by 7 bases and J by 4 bases, with 8 bases left in between. CDR3 size: 11 residues. Germline V lookup: CDR1 SQVTM, CDR2 ANQGSEA. CDR3 coding DNA: TGCAGCGGACAGGAGTACAATGAGCAGTTCTTC. Translated: CSGQEYNEQFF.

This clonotype showed up many times. The chain has TRBV12-3 or TRBV12-4 and TRBJ2-7, with D possibly TRBD2 on 5 matching bases. The CDR3 runs 15 residues. V was cut by 3 bases and J by 0 bases, with 12 bases left in between. CDR3 coding DNA: TGTGCCAGCAGTTTTTTGTGGGGAGCCTCCTACGAGCAGTACTTC. Protein: CASSFLWGASYEQYF.

The CDR3 region is CASSLKTAYTEAFF. DNA of the CDR3: TGTGCCAGCAGCCTAAAGACAGCTTACACTGAAGCTTTCTTT. V gene TRBV5-4 combines with J gene TRBJ1-1, with D possibly matching TRBD1 (5 bases). This CDR3 is built from 14 residues. The germline CDR1 and CDR2 sequences are SGHNT and YYREEE (reference sequence). Deletions cut 4 bases from V and 3 bases from J, with 13 bases between.

Worth noting for this clonotype: A read error may produce the germline difference seen at one junction end. This rearrangement joins TRBV6-2 or TRBV6-3 to TRBJ2-3; TRBD2 agrees at 9 bases. The CDR3 runs to 20 residues. Per germline, CDR1 MNHEY and CDR2 SVGEGT. CDR3 nucleotide sequence: TGTGCCAGCAGTTACGGGGGTCCGAGGCTAGCGGGAATTAGCACAGATACGCATTATTTT. Translation gives CASSYGGPRLAGISTDTHYF.

There are many counts of this clonotype. The CDR3 nucleotides read TGTGCCAGCAGTTCGCAGACAGGGAACCATGAGCAGTTCTTC. Its translation is CASSSQTGNHEQFF. The gene calls are TRBV6-5 and TRBJ2-1; TRBD1 aligns across 7 bases. This CDR3 contains 14 residues. Germline V CDR1 and CDR2: MNHEY, SVGAGI. Unmatched junction bases numbered 8, after V lost 4 bases and J lost 8 bases.

This clonotype appeared many times. The rearrangement links TRBV9 to TRBJ1-4; 11 positions agree with TRBD1. Looked up from germline, CDR1 is SGDLS and CDR2 is YYNGEE. This CDR3 region has 16 residues. V lost 4 bases and J lost 5; bases outside the gene matches: 7. CDR3 sequence: CASSPRTGGMNEKLFF. In nucleotides, the CDR3 is TGTGCCAGCAGCCCCCGGACAGGGGGCATGAATGAAAAACTGTTTTTT.

This clonotype was seen at least ten times. This chain joins TRBV12-3 or TRBV12-4 and TRBJ2-1; 7 bases are shared with TRBD2. V gave up 2 bases and J gave up 2 bases; unmatched junction bases: 3. The CDR3 covers 15 residues. This CDR3 is CASSLRAGAYNEQFF. The CDR3 nucleotides are TGTGCCAGCAGTTTAAGGGCGGGGGCCTACAATGAGCAGTTCTTC.

This clonotype came up many times. The gene calls are TRBV7-9 and TRBJ2-5, with TRBD1 identical over 7 bases. Germline assignment: CDR1 SEHNR and CDR2 FQNEAQ (reference sequence). J lost 1 base, V lost 3 bases, and 5 bases had no gene match. The CDR3 totals 15 residues. As DNA, the CDR3 is TGTGCCAGCAGCTTTGGACAGGTCCTCCAAGAGACCCAGTACTTC. This translates into CASSFGQVLQETQYF.

This clonotype has a count of ten or more. The chain has TRBV5-8 and TRBJ1-1; 7 bases fit TRBD1. V was clipped by 7 bases and J by 5 bases; unmatched bases: 11. Per the germline V gene, CDR1 is SGHTS and CDR2 is YDEGEE. The CDR3 extends over 14 amino acids. The CDR3 nucleotides read TGTGCCAGCTCGAGGACAGGTCGGCGAACTGAAGCTTTCTTT. It yields the protein CASSRTGRRTEAFF.

This clonotype was recorded many times. The rearrangement joins TRBV4-1 to TRBJ2-5; tentatively, D is TRBD1 or TRBD2 (5 bases each). This CDR3 has 16 amino acids. In germline, CDR1 is MGHRA, CDR2 YSYEKL. V lost 1 base to trimming and J lost 2 bases, with 14 bases between them. The CDR3 here is CASSQGGLGSQETQYF. CDR3 coding DNA: TGCGCCAGCAGCCAAGGGGGGTTGGGATCTCAAGAGACCCAGTACTTC.

This clonotype has at least ten counts. The V call is TRBV29-1, the J call TRBJ2-3, with 7 nucleotides matching TRBD1. Per germline, CDR1 SQVTM and CDR2 ANQGSEA. The length of the CDR3 is 16 residues. Trimming removed 0 bases from V and 7 bases from J; junction bases left unmatched: 13. CDR3 loop: CSVEDLVRKGANTQYF. The CDR3 DNA reads TGCAGCGTTGAAGATCTTGTCAGGAAGGGGGCAAATACGCAGTATTTT.

On this clonotype: Since a much larger clone is just one base distant, this may be a read error. The chain couples TRBV5-1 to TRBJ2-7, with TRBD2 matching 7 bases. V dropped 7 bases and J dropped 7; count of bases not matched to a gene: 14. The CDR3 consists of 14 residues. Germline assignment: CDR1 SGHRS and CDR2 YFSETQ. The CDR3 region is CASGSGTKGGEQYF. The CDR3 coding sequence is TGCGCCAGCGGCTCCGGGACTAAGGGCGGTGAGCAGTACTTC.

This clonotype was detected many times. The chain combines TRBV19 with TRBJ2-7; D is perhaps TRBD2 (6 bases). This CDR3 comprises 16 residues. Trimming took off 5 bases at V and 2 bases at J, with 19 bases between the two ends. Per germline, CDR1 LNHDA and CDR2 SQIVND (reference sequence). The CDR3 spells CASSGGTFFEPYEQYF. The CDR3 nucleotides are TGTGCCAGTAGTGGGGGGACTTTCTTTGAACCCTACGAGCAGTACTTC.